Sequencing of this T cell receptor (beta chain) was carried out in a study of blood T cell repertoires in COVID-19. TCRdb's table, derived via immunoSEQ multiplex PCR, lists solely in-frame clones and lacks some. The sample shows about 60,000 clones, around 83% of them seen only once. The receptor comes from a human donor in a cohort sampled during active COVID-19. What was sequenced was peripheral blood.

This CDR3 is CASSQAPRGQSYNSPLHF. CDR3 DNA sequence: TGTGCCAGCAGCCAAGCCCCCAGGGGTCAATCCTATAATTCACCCCTCCACTTT. The rearrangement links TRBV4-2 to TRBJ1-6; a weak D match, TRBD1 (6 bases). Trimming left V 1 base short and J 1 base short, with 14 bases between. The CDR3 spans 18 residues. The germline V gene has CDR1 LGHNA and CDR2 YNFKEQ.